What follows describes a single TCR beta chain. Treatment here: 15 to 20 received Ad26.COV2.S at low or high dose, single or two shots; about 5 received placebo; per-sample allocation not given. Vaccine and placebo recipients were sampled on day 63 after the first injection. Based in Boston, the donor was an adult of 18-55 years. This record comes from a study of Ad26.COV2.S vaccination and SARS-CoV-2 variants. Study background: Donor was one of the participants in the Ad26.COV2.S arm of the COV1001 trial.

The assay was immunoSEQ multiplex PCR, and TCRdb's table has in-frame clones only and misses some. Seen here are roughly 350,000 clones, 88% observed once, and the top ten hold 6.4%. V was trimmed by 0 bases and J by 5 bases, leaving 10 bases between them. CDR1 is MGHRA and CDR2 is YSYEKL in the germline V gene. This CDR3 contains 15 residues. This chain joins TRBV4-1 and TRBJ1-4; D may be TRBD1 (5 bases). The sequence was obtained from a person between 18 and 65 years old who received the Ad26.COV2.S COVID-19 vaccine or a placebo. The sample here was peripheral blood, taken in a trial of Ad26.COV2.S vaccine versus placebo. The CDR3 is CASSQDGRTNEKLFF. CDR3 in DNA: TGCGCCAGCAGCCAAGATGGACGGACAAATGAAAAACTGTTTTTT.